This T cell receptor beta chain is from a study of graft-versus-host responses after intestinal transplantation. About the study: Uniformly, recipients were administered anti-thymocyte globulin induction with subsequent tacrolimus and steroids for around 3 years.

Measured with immunoSEQ multiplex PCR; TCRdb has only the in-frame clones, and not every one. The sample contains 15,000 to 20,000 clones, about two fifths of which appear only once. With roughly 200,000 irradiated, violet-dye-labeled stimulator cells, roughly 200,000 CFSE-labeled responder cells were plated. Trimming removed 7 bases at V and 1 base at J, with 20 bases between. This CDR3 region has 16 residues. Germline CDR1 and CDR2: SGDLS and YYNGEE. This chain uses TRBV9 with TRBJ1-1; the D gene is possibly TRBD1 (5 bases). The sample consisted of alloreactive CD8+ T cells from a mixed lymphocyte reaction culture, taken before intestinal transplant. Subset given: CFSE-low proliferating T cells sorted from approximately 6-day pre-transplant mixed lymphocyte reaction (GvH or HvG direction). The clonotype comes from a human patient who received an intestinal transplant. DNA for the CDR3: TGTGCCAGCGGGGGGTGTAGGGGACCCGAGAACACTGAAGCTTTCTTT. Its translation is CASGGCRGPENTEAFF.